Presented here are 9 T cell receptor beta chains from one specimen sequenced in a study of T cells in Graves' hyperthyroidism and ophthalmopathy. There were TCR beta CDR3 regions amplified from RNA transcripts. HTBI primers were employed in a first-round RT-PCR of the TCR CDR3. One entry per CDR3 protein, called by TCRdb with MiXCR from the multiplex PCR reads. The table has hundreds of thousands of distinct CDR3 sequences, just under 20% seen once; the top ten hold roughly 44%. Sequencing input: blood. These receptors all come from a middle-aged man with Graves' ophthalmopathy.

This clonotype was counted many times. The chain combines TRBV5-1 with TRBJ1-1; possibly TRBD1 for D (6 bases). This CDR3 is built from 15 residues. Germline V gene lookup returns CDR1 SGHRS and CDR2 YFSETQ. V lost 3 bases and J 2 bases, leaving 14 bases between the germline ends. The CDR3 sequence is CASSSRTAVNTEAFF. As DNA, the CDR3 is TGCGCCAGCAGCTCCAGGACAGCCGTCAACACTGAAGCTTTCTTT.

This clonotype appeared a few times. The chain uses TRBV5-1 and TRBJ1-2, with TRBD1 as a possible D gene (5 bases). The CDR3 contains 16 residues. Looked up from germline, CDR1 is SGHRS and CDR2 is YFSETQ. Trimming took off 3 bases at V and 4 bases at J, with 19 bases between the two ends. The CDR3: CASSSTTGMGVYGYTF. The CDR3 coding sequence is TGCGCCAGCAGCTCGACAACGGGGATGGGGGTCTATGGCTACACCTTC. The entire variable domain, with the rest obtained from reference TRBV5-1 and TRBJ1-2, is as follows: KAGVTQTPRYLIKTRGQQVTLSCSPISGHRSVSWYQQTPGQGLQFLFEYFSETQRNKGNFPGRFSGRQFSNSRSEMNVSTLELGDSALYLCASSSTTGMGVYGYTFGSGTRLTVV.

This clonotype was detected a few times. This sequence joins TRBV7-9 and TRBJ2-1; 16 bases line up with TRBD2. J lost 5 bases, V lost 4 bases, and 5 bases had no gene match. This CDR3 contains 17 residues. CDR1 is SEHNR and CDR2 is FQNEAQ in the germline V gene (reference sequence). The DNA for the CDR3 is TGTGCCAGCAGCTCGGGACTAGCGGGGGGGCTTCACAATGAGCAGTTCTTC. It translates to CASSSGLAGGLHNEQFF.

There are many counts of this clonotype. The CDR3 region has the DNA TGTGCCACCAGCAGAGATCTCGGGGCCTATGGCTACACCTTC. Its protein is CATSRDLGAYGYTF. The rearrangement uses TRBV15 and TRBJ1-2; TRBD1 is a possible D gene (5 bases). With 0 bases removed from V and 4 bases from J, the gap between germline ends came to 9 bases. The CDR3 has 14 residues. Per germline, CDR1 LNHNV and CDR2 YYDKDF (reference sequence).

This clonotype was seen repeatedly, ten times or more. This CDR3 reads CASIKDSQETQYF. The CDR3 bases are TGTGCCAGCATCAAAGACAGCCAAGAGACCCAGTACTTC. The chain couples TRBV7-9 to TRBJ2-5, with a tentative D call TRBD1 (5 bases). The CDR3 has 13 residues. The germline V gene has CDR1 SEHNR and CDR2 FQNEAQ (reference sequence). Trimming cost V 7 bases and J 1 base, with 10 bases left between them.

As concerns this clonotype: One end of the junction does not line up with germline, which may come from a read error. The chain joins TRBV5-1 to TRBJ2-3; 8 nucleotides match TRBD2. Germline CDR1 reads SGHRS; CDR2 reads YFSETQ. The CDR3 loop spans 15 amino acids. The CDR3 DNA follows: TGTGCCAGCAGCTCGCGGGGGGATGGCACAGATACGCAGTATTTT. This codes for CASSSRGDGTDTQYF.

About this clonotype: A read error may explain this, as a much larger clone is one base away. This chain links TRBV6-5 with TRBJ2-5; no clear D. V was cut by 2 bases and J by 4 bases, with 14 bases left in between. CDR1 is MNHEY and CDR2 is SVGAGI in the germline V gene. The CDR3 extends over 15 amino acids. In DNA form, the CDR3 reads TGTGCCAGCAGTTACGCGACCCTAGTTGGAGAGACCCAGTACTTC. Its protein is CASSYATLVGETQYF.

There are many counts of this clonotype. The chain has TRBV28 and TRBJ1-2, with a tentative D call TRBD1 (6 bases). CDR3 length: 14 residues. CDR1 is MDHEN, CDR2 SYDVKM, per germline. The V and J ends lost 5 bases and 4 bases respectively, with 14 bases between them. The CDR3 region is CASSPGDRPYGYTF. In nucleotides, the CDR3 is TGTGCCAGCAGTCCCGGAGACAGGCCCTATGGCTACACCTTC.

The chain links TRBV13 to TRBJ1-1, with TRBD1 as a possible D gene (5 bases). This CDR3 region has 11 residues. V shed 5 bases and J shed 11 bases, with 12 bases lying between them. From germline, CDR1 is PRHDT and CDR2 FYEKMQ (reference sequence). The CDR3, as DNA: TGTGCCAGCAGCAGGGGACTGGAGGCTTTCTTT. As protein: CASSRGLEAFF.